Below are 28 T cell receptor beta chains sequenced from a single sample in a study of tumor and adjacent non-tumor tissue in lung cancer. The template was RNA from unsorted bulk tissue. This non-tumor lung sample came from over 3 cm beyond the tumor edge. Three rounds of nested PCR, following a modified ARM-PCR protocol, produced the TCRbeta library. A single record per CDR3 protein comes from TCRdb applying MiXCR to the multiplex PCR reads. The data hold tens of thousands of distinct CDR3 sequences, with 65% to 80% observed a single time. Material: distant non-tumor lung tissue. The receptors shown here come from a man aged 60-69 years with non-small cell lung cancer.

A word on this clonotype: At one of its ends the junction is not consistent with the germline gene, which may arise from a read error. V is TRBV11-3 and J is TRBJ2-3; no clear D. There are 14 residues in the CDR3. Germline lookup yields CDR1 SGHNT and CDR2 YENEEA. The CDR3 coding sequence is TGTGCCAGCAGCCACATGGATGTCATAGGTACGCTGTATTTT. It yields the protein CASSHMDVIGTLYF.

About this clonotype itself: Since a much larger clone is just one base distant, this may be a read error. This rearrangement joins TRBV7-9 to TRBJ2-5, with no clear D. Looked up from germline, CDR1 is SEHNR and CDR2 is FQNEAQ (reference sequence). The CDR3 is 14 amino acids. The CDR3, as DNA: TGTGCCAACAGCTTAGACGGACCCCAAGAGACCCAGTACTTC. Translating it yields CANSLDGPQETQYF. The whole variable domain, remainder taken from reference TRBV7-9 and TRBJ2-5, is DTGVSQNPRHKITKRGQNVTFRCDPISEHNRLYWYRQTLGQGPEFLTYFQNEAQLEKSRLLSDRFSAERPKGSFSTLEIQRTEQGDSAMYLCANSLDGPQETQYFGPGTRLLVL.

As concerns this clonotype: The junction departs from germline at one end; a sequencing error may be responsible. V and J are TRBV6-5 and TRBJ2-7; TRBD2 agrees at 7 bases. Germline V gene data show CDR1 as MNHEY and CDR2 as SVGAGI. CDR3 length: 15 residues. The CDR3: CTSSLNLAEIYEQYF. The CDR3 region has the DNA TGTACCAGCAGCCTAAACCTAGCGGAAATCTACGAGCAGTACTTC.

On this clonotype: A read error may produce the germline difference seen at one junction end. The chain employs TRBV10-2 and TRBJ2-2; weak D call: TRBD2 (5 bases). In germline, CDR1 is WSHSY, CDR2 SAAADI. The CDR3 extends over 15 amino acids. CDR3 bases: TGCGCCAGCAGTCAGATGGAAGTAGCTTCCGGGGAGCCGTTTTTT. It codes for CASSQMEVASGEPFF.

About this clonotype: The junction differs from germline at one of its ends, possibly a read error. The CDR3 is CVSSGDNYEEYF. In DNA form, the CDR3 reads TGTGTCAGCAGTGGGGACAACTACGAGGAGTACTTC. The V and J genes are TRBV6-1 and TRBJ2-7, with D perhaps matching TRBD1 (6 bases). The V gene's germline CDR1 is MNHNS and CDR2 SASEGT. The CDR3 covers 12 residues.

Points on this clonotype: A read error may produce the germline difference seen at one junction end. The rearrangement joins TRBV29-1 to TRBJ1-1; 7 nucleotides agree with TRBD1. This CDR3 comprises 13 residues. Looked up from germline, CDR1 is SQVTM and CDR2 is ANQGSEA. The CDR3 here is CGASAGGDTEALF. CDR3 nucleotide sequence: TGCGGCGCTTCGGCAGGGGGGGACACTGAAGCTTTATTT.

On this clonotype itself: The junction does not match germline at one end; this may be a read error. J is TRBJ2-3 and V is TRBV11-3, with D hard to call. Germline CDR1 SGHNT, CDR2 YENEEA. The CDR3 sequence is 16 residues long. Written as DNA, the CDR3 is TGTGCCAGTAGCTTCGGTTTAGCAGATAGCACAGATACGCAGTATTTT. It is translated as CASSFGLADSTDTQYF. Using reference TRBV11-3 and TRBJ2-3 for the parts outside the CDR3, the full variable domain is EAGVVQSPRYKIIEKKQPVAFWCNPISGHNTLYWYLQNLGQGPELLIRYENEEAVDDSQLPKDRFSAERLKGVDSTLKIQPAELGDSAVYLCASSFGLADSTDTQYFGPGTRLTVL.

In its sample, this clonotype was seen once. A much larger clone differs by one base, so this may be a read error. The chain uses TRBV14 and TRBJ1-2; D uncertain. Germline CDR1 reads SGHDN; CDR2 reads FVKESK. The CDR3 is made up of 16 amino acids. The CDR3 DNA is TGTGCCAGGAGCCAAGAACTGATCCCTGAGGGCTATGGCTACACCTTC. Translated, it gives CARSQELIPEGYGYTF.

To note about this clonotype: This may be a read error: a much more frequent sequence differs by one nucleotide. This chain joins TRBV25-1 and TRBJ2-7; either TRBD1 or TRBD2 may fit D (6 bases each). The V gene's germline CDR1 is MGHDK and CDR2 SYGVNS. The CDR3 length is 12 residues. The CDR3 spells CVSRGGGDVQYF. Here the CDR3 DNA reads TGTGTCAGCAGGGGCGGAGGGGACGTGCAGTACTTC.

This chain links TRBV4-1 with TRBJ2-7; D is perhaps TRBD1 (5 bases). Looked up from germline, CDR1 is MGHRA and CDR2 is YSYEKL. The CDR3 loop spans 14 amino acids. Trimming took 7 bases from V and 5 from J, leaving 18 bases between them. The CDR3 loop is CASILHTARDEQYF. DNA for the CDR3: TGCGCCAGCATCCTCCATACGGCCAGGGACGAGCAGTACTTC.

V is TRBV6-1 and J is TRBJ2-2; the D gene is possibly TRBD2 (5 bases). The CDR3 loop spans 15 amino acids. Trimming removed 4 bases from V and 17 bases from J, with 26 bases in between. Germline CDR1 and CDR2: MNHNS and SASEGT. The CDR3 region has the DNA TGTGCCAGCAGTGGATACACATCGAACACCGGGGAGCCATTTTTT. Translated, it gives CASSGYTSNTGEPFF.

A word on this clonotype: Because the CDR3 is missing its conserved closing phenylalanine or tryptophan, this is likely a read error. As DNA, the CDR3 is TGTGCCAGCAGCTACGGACCAGCGAGAGATGAGCAGTTCTTA. It encodes CASSYGPARDEQFL. The chain is built from TRBV11-3 and TRBJ2-1; unclear D gene. The CDR3 is made up of 14 amino acids. V was shortened by 4 bases and J by 8 bases, with 15 bases between the two germline ends. Germline CDR1 SGHNT, CDR2 YENEEA.

As concerns this clonotype: This may be a read error: a much more frequent sequence differs by one nucleotide. The chain links TRBV30 to TRBJ2-2, with D possibly TRBD2 on 5 matching bases. Per germline, CDR1 GTSNPN and CDR2 SVGIG (reference sequence). The CDR3 has 16 residues. Here the CDR3 DNA reads TGTGCCTGGAGTCCCCACTCCGGACTGAACACCGGGGAGATGTTTTTT. It codes for CAWSPHSGLNTGEMFF.

As to this clonotype: The conserved phenylalanine or tryptophan normally closing the CDR3 is absent here, so this likely arose from a read error. The chain links TRBV5-6 to TRBJ2-7; possible D gene TRBD2, 5 bases. The CDR3 contains 12 residues. Germline CDR1 SGHDT, CDR2 YYEEEE. The V end lost 9 bases, the J end lost 7 bases, and 17 bases lay between the germline ends. CDR3 residues: CANSRRRWEQYL. The CDR3 region has the DNA TGTGCCAACAGTCGGAGGAGATGGGAGCAGTACTTA.

This clonotype has at least ten counts. The genes are TRBV6-2 or TRBV6-3 and TRBJ1-5, with D unclear. V gave up 5 bases and J gave up 7 bases, with 15 bases separating them. There are 14 residues in the CDR3. Germline V gene data show CDR1 as MNHEY and CDR2 as SVGEGT. For the CDR3, the DNA is TGTGCCAGCAGTCGCGCGGGGTCCGGGCAGCCCCAGCATTTT. Amino acid sequence: CASSRAGSGQPQHF.

In the case of this clonotype: Sequence at one end of the junction differs from germline and may be a read error. This chain uses TRBV11-1 with TRBJ2-1, with a possible D match to TRBD1 (5 bases). Germline loops: CDR1 SGHAT, CDR2 FQDESV (reference sequence). The CDR3 extends over 14 amino acids. The CDR3 DNA is TGTACCAGCGAGAGGTGGCAGGGCCGCGGTGAGCAGTTCTTC. This codes for CTSERWQGRGEQFF.

About this clonotype itself: A much larger clone sits a single nucleotide away, making a read error possible. The rearrangement joins TRBV12-3 or TRBV12-4 to TRBJ2-2; D is possibly TRBD1 (5 bases). CDR3 length: 15 residues. CDR3 amino acids: CASTLGQGGVGELFF. The CDR3, as DNA: TGTGCCAGCACTTTAGGGCAGGGTGGGGTCGGGGAGCTGTTTTTT.

The chain links TRBV20-1 to TRBJ2-2; no clear D. Trimming pared 5 bases from V and 6 bases from J, leaving 7 bases between. The CDR3 totals 11 residues. Germline values: CDR1 DFQATT, CDR2 SNEGSKA (reference sequence). The CDR3, as DNA: TGCAGTGCTTGGCGATCCGGGGAGCTGTTTTTT. Its protein product is CSAWRSGELFF.

As to this clonotype: Given a much more abundant clone one base away, this may be a read error. The V call is TRBV7-6, the J call TRBJ1-6, with unresolved D. The CDR3 loop spans 15 amino acids. Germline V gene data show CDR1 as SGHVS and CDR2 as FNYEAQ. CDR3 nucleotides: TGTACCAGCAGCTTAGCCGGGGAAGGGAATTCACCCCTCCACTTT. Translated: CTSSLAGEGNSPLHF.

This clonotype was counted between two and nine times. One end of the junction varies from germline; a read error may be responsible. V usage is TRBV6-6 and J usage is TRBJ1-2; D ambiguous. The germline gives CDR1 MNHNY, CDR2 SVGAGI (reference sequence). This CDR3 region has 13 residues. The CDR3 spells CASSLQYSYVYTF. CDR3 bases: TGTGCCAGCAGTTTACAGTATAGCTATGTCTACACCTTC.

The V and J genes are TRBV12-3 or TRBV12-4 and TRBJ1-1; D is perhaps TRBD1 (5 bases). Trimming stripped 6 bases from V and 5 bases from J, with 13 bases between. CDR3 length equals 13 residues. This chain's CDR3 is CASSDSQETEAFF. CDR3 nucleotides: TGTGCCAGCAGCGACAGTCAGGAGACTGAAGCTTTCTTT.

Worth noting for this clonotype: This is likely a read error, given that the CDR3 carries no conserved phenylalanine or tryptophan at its end. The chain uses TRBV28 and TRBJ1-1; D unresolved. V was pared by 8 bases and J by 0 bases, with 13 bases between. Germline V gene data show CDR1 as MDHEN and CDR2 as SYDVKM. The CDR3 covers 14 residues. Here the CDR3 reads CASGRIGLNTEAFL. CDR3 nucleotides: TGTGCCAGCGGCCGTATAGGGCTGAACACTGAAGCTTTCTTA.

As to this clonotype: One junction end does not reproduce the germline sequence, and a read error may be involved. The chain combines TRBV10-3 with TRBJ2-3, with D maybe TRBD1 (5 bases). The germline CDR1 and CDR2 sequences are ENHRY and SYGVKD. This CDR3 has 15 amino acids. The CDR3 sequence: CAISGRGCRTDTQYF. CDR3 sequence (DNA): TGTGCTATCAGTGGTAGGGGCTGTCGCACAGATACGCAGTATTTT.

Comments on this clonotype: A read error may produce the germline difference seen at one junction end. This sequence joins TRBV25-1 and TRBJ2-1; D might be TRBD1 or TRBD2, each matching 5 bases. CDR1 is MGHDK, CDR2 SYGVNS, per germline. This CDR3 contains 13 residues. Here the CDR3 reads CASSRDQYNGQIF. The CDR3 nucleotides are TGCGCCAGCAGCCGGGACCAGTACAATGGGCAGATCTTC.

As to this clonotype: A read error may account for a junction end that differs from germline. V is TRBV4-1 and J is TRBJ2-1, with D possibly being TRBD2 (6 bases). This CDR3 has 14 amino acids. CDR1 and CDR2 from the germline V gene are MGHRA and YSYEKL. The CDR3 protein is CPSSQVGEANVQFF. The DNA of the CDR3 is TGCCCCAGCAGCCAAGTCGGGGAGGCCAATGTGCAGTTCTTC.

This clonotype was seen at least ten times. V and J are TRBV7-9 and TRBJ2-1, with D uncertain. Germline CDR1 and CDR2: SEHNR and FQNEAQ (reference sequence). Trimming pared 1 base from V and 9 bases from J, leaving 13 bases between. The CDR3 runs 14 residues. The CDR3 protein is CASSLVEKGSEQFF. The CDR3 region has the DNA TGTGCCAGCAGCTTAGTAGAGAAGGGCAGTGAGCAGTTCTTC.

This clonotype turned up a few times. V and J are TRBV6-5 and TRBJ2-2, with 10 positions matching TRBD2. Losses at the gene ends were 8 bases for V and 4 bases for J; bases not matched to a gene: 7. CDR3 length equals 15 residues. CDR1 and CDR2 (germline): MNHEY, SVGAGI. CDR3 amino acids: CASATLAGTTGELFF. CDR3 bases: TGTGCCAGCGCCACACTAGCGGGAACCACCGGGGAGCTGTTTTTT.

This clonotype showed up just a few times. The chain has TRBV21-1 and TRBJ1-1; the table assigns TRBD1, which was not confirmed against the DNA. TRBV21-1 constitutes a pseudogene. CDR3 length: 22 amino acids. CDR3 nucleotides: TGTGCCAGCAGCAAAGCGCTGTCTCTTTGGGGCCAGGGGGGAATCTGGGGCACTGAAGCTTCCTTT. Amino acid sequence: CASSKALSLWGQGGIWGTEASF.